This T cell receptor (beta chain) derives from a study of shared clonotypes between healthy human individuals. Study-wide results and limits: Relative to their counterparts shared across all four donors, non-shared clonotypes exhibited diminished generation probabilities. Naive CD4 clonotypes overlapped across a handful of donors at roughly 5%.

The donors were all Caucasian adults (living in Nashville, Tennessee). J lost 7 bases, V lost 4 bases, and 5 bases had no gene match. Germline V gene lookup returns CDR1 SGHNT and CDR2 YYREEE (reference sequence). The CDR3 is 15 amino acids. Original handling: Filtering of immunoSEQ junctional sequences could not match full-length read filtering. Profiling relied on immunoSEQ multiplex PCR, and the TCRdb table lists in-frame clones only, not all of them. Clone size and V and J calls were adopted from that table, with D and trimming inferred from the DNA. This table has roughly 1,100,000 clones, approximately 68% appearing once. Of note for this clone: Antigen specificity is unknown.

The chain links TRBV5-4 to TRBJ2-1; 13 nucleotides agree with TRBD2. The source is a man younger than 30 in good health. The sequenced sample consisted of memory CD4+ T cells sorted from blood. The subset: CD45RA-negative fraction. In nucleotides, the CDR3 is TGTGCCAGCAGCGAACTAGCGGGAGGGCGAAATGAGCAGTTCTTC. Amino acids: CASSELAGGRNEQFF. Full variable domain (rest looked up from reference TRBV5-4 and TRBJ2-1): ETGVTQSPTHLIKTRGQQVTLRCSSQSGHNTVSWYQQALGQGPQFIFQYYREEENGRGNFPPRFSGLQFPNYSSELNVNALELDDSALYLCASSELAGGRNEQFFGPGTRLTVL.